The 7 T cell receptor beta chains presented below share a single source sample, sequenced in a study of cytomegalovirus exposure and HLA in healthy donors. In the PCR, 60 Vbeta and 13 Jbeta primers were used. TCRdb's copy holds only in-frame clones and misses some; the assay was immunoSEQ multiplex PCR. The table shows 150,000 to 160,000 clones, with approximately 74% occurring only once. Sequencing used PBMCs. The source is a man between 18 and 35 years old in good health and CMV-seronegative.

The chain links TRBV15 to TRBJ1-4, with TRBD1 as a possible D gene (6 bases). The CDR3 runs to 14 residues. CDR1 and CDR2 from the germline V gene are LNHNV and YYDKDF (reference sequence). Trimming took off 3 bases at V and 4 bases at J, with 9 bases between the two ends. The CDR3 nucleotides read TGTGCCACCAGCAGGGACAGCTTTAATGAAAAACTGTTTTTT. It is translated as CATSRDSFNEKLFF. Full variable domain (remainder filled in from reference TRBV15 and TRBJ1-4): DAMVIQNPRYQVTQFGKPVTLSCSQTLNHNVMYWYQQKSSQAPKLLFHYYDKDFNNEADTPDNFQSRRPNTSFCFLDIRSPGLGDTAMYLCATSRDSFNEKLFFGSGTQLSVL.

The chain joins TRBV18 to TRBJ2-1, with D possibly TRBD1 on 6 matching bases. V lost 4 bases and J lost 0, with 16 bases in between. Germline assignment: CDR1 KGHSH and CDR2 LQKENI. The CDR3 runs to 17 residues. CDR3 amino acids: CASSLPGHQSSYNEQFF. The CDR3 DNA reads TGTGCCAGCTCACTACCGGGACACCAGAGCTCCTACAATGAGCAGTTCTTC. Based on the CDR3 plus reference TRBV18 and TRBJ2-1, the full variable domain is NAGVMQNPRHLVRRRGQEARLRCSPMKGHSHVYWYRQLPEEGLKFMVYLQKENIIDESGMPKERFSAEFPKEGPSILRIQQVVRGDSAAYFCASSLPGHQSSYNEQFFGPGTRLTVL.

The count of this clone is one. The chain couples TRBV7-2 to TRBJ1-1; weak D call: TRBD1 (5 bases). The CDR3 totals 12 residues. Trimming took 5 bases from V and 11 from J, leaving 15 bases between them. Looked up from germline, CDR1 is SGHTA and CDR2 is FQGNSA. Written as DNA, the CDR3 is TGTGCCAGCAGCCTGGACACGGGAGGGGCTTTCTTT. Translation gives CASSLDTGGAFF.

The chain couples TRBV9 to TRBJ2-3; D remains unclear. Germline assignment: CDR1 SGDLS and CDR2 YYNGEE. Between the trimmed V and J ends, which lost 7 bases and 0 bases, there was a span of 9 bases. There are 13 residues in the CDR3. The CDR3 DNA follows: TGTGCCAGCGGGCCGGCAAGCACAGATACGCAGTATTTT. Protein: CASGPASTDTQYF.

This clone was detected only a few times. The rearrangement joins TRBV6-5 to TRBJ2-7; TRBD1 matches at 10 bases. With V trimmed by 4 bases and J by 5 bases, 5 bases remained unmatched. The CDR3 has 14 amino acids. Germline V gene data show CDR1 as MNHEY and CDR2 as SVGAGI. The CDR3 nucleotides are TGTGCCAGCAGTTCCGGGACAGGGGTAAACGAGCAGTACTTC. This encodes CASSSGTGVNEQYF.

The chain is built from TRBV7-8 and TRBJ2-5, with 8 bases aligning to TRBD1. Trimming at V came to 2 bases and at J to 10 bases, leaving 6 bases not matched to a gene. The CDR3 consists of 13 residues. From germline, CDR1 is SGHVS and CDR2 FQNEAQ. CDR3 nucleotides: TGTGCCAGCAGCTTAAGGGGACAGGAGGTCCAGTACTTC. Translated: CASSLRGQEVQYF.

This chain links TRBV5-6 with TRBJ1-1, with D unclear. Germline V gene lookup returns CDR1 SGHDT and CDR2 YYEEEE. The CDR3 consists of 12 residues. V lost 0 bases to trimming and J lost 10 bases, with 10 bases between them. The CDR3 bases are TGTGCCAGCAGCTTGGGGCCCGGAGGAGCTTTCTTT. It translates to CASSLGPGGAFF.